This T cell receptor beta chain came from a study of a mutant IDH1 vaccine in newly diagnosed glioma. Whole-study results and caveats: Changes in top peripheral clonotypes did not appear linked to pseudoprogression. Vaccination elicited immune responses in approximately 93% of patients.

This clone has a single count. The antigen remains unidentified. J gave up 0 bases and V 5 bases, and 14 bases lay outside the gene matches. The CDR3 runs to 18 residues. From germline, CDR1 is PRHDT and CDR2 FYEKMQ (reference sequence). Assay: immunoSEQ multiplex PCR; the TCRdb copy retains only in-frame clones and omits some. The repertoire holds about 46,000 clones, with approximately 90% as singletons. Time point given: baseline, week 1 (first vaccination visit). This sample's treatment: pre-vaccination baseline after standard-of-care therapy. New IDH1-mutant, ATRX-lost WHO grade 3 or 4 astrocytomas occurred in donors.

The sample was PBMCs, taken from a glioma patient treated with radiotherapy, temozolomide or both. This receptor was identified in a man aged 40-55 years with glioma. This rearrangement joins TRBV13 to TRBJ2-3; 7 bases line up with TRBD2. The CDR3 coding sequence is TGTGCCAGCAGCAGACCTGGGACTACCGACCTTAGCACAGATACGCAGTATTTT. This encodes CASSRPGTTDLSTDTQYF.